These 27 T cell receptor beta chains were all obtained from the same sample, sequenced in a study of blood T cells in healthy people across ages. Sample-barcoded 5' priming and a J-beta primer mix drove a second PCR of roughly 7 to 11 cycles. TCRdb called the 5' RACE reads again in MiXCR, with one record for every CDR3 protein. The sample gives 1.5 million to 2 million distinct CDR3 sequences, about 50% of which show up once; 2.1% is in the top ten. What was sequenced was blood. Source of these receptors: a woman aged 40 to 55 in good health.

The rearrangement uses TRBV15 and TRBJ2-1; 8 bases align to TRBD1. CDR1 and CDR2 from the germline V gene are LNHNV and YYDKDF (reference sequence). CDR3 length equals 15 residues. The V gene end was trimmed by 4 bases and the J gene end by 6 bases; junction bases not matched to a gene: 8. The CDR3 bases are TGTGCCACCAGCACCCCGGGACAGGTAGTCAATGAGCAGTTCTTC. Translating gives CATSTPGQVVNEQFF.

The V call is TRBV27, the J call TRBJ2-7; 8 bases map to TRBD1. With 4 bases clipped from V and 2 bases from J, the junction kept 7 bases outside the gene matches. This CDR3 contains 15 residues. From germline, CDR1 is MNHEY and CDR2 SMNVEV (reference sequence). CDR3 sequence: CASSSRQGRAYEQYF. DNA of the CDR3: TGTGCCAGCAGTTCGCGACAGGGGCGAGCCTACGAGCAGTACTTC.

The table lists this clonotype with a few counts. V is TRBV27 and J is TRBJ1-2, with a possible D match to TRBD1 (5 bases). Trimming took off 6 bases at V and 6 bases at J, with 17 bases between the two ends. The CDR3 has 14 amino acids. Germline V gives CDR1 MNHEY, CDR2 SMNVEV (reference sequence). The chain's CDR3 is CASSPPDTLNGYTF. The CDR3 DNA reads TGTGCCAGCAGCCCCCCGGACACTCTTAATGGCTACACCTTC.

This clonotype showed up just once. The rearrangement joins TRBV19 to TRBJ2-5; D unresolved. Germline V gives CDR1 LNHDA, CDR2 SQIVND (reference sequence). The CDR3 runs to 17 residues. V was clipped by 2 bases and J by 1 base, with 17 bases between them. In nucleotides, the CDR3 is TGTGCCAGTAGTATAAGGTCCGGCAGTGAGACCCAAGAGACCCAGTACTTC. This codes for CASSIRSGSETQETQYF.

This clonotype has a handful of counts. The V gene is TRBV5-1, the J gene TRBJ2-1; D might be TRBD1 (7 bases). V gave up 4 bases and J gave up 9 bases, with 17 bases separating them. Germline assignment: CDR1 SGHRS and CDR2 YFSETQ. The CDR3 totals 14 residues. This CDR3 is CASSPEGRGSEQFF. CDR3 nucleotide sequence: TGCGCCAGCAGCCCGGAGGGCAGGGGGAGTGAGCAGTTCTTC.

The rearrangement uses TRBV28 and TRBJ2-3, with TRBD2 matching over 10 bases. The CDR3 loop spans 16 amino acids. Germline CDR1 MDHEN, CDR2 SYDVKM. V lost 2 bases to trimming and J lost 5 bases; unmatched junction nucleotides: 7. The CDR3: CASSLPSGGSGDTQYF. CDR3 DNA sequence: TGTGCCAGCAGTTTACCTAGCGGGGGCTCGGGAGATACGCAGTATTTT.

The chain recombines TRBV28 with TRBJ1-2, with D possibly being TRBD1 (6 bases). This CDR3 comprises 15 residues. Trimming cost V 4 bases and J 2 bases, with 14 bases left between them. In germline, CDR1 is MDHEN, CDR2 SYDVKM. The CDR3 DNA is TGTGCCAGCAGTTCGGCGGGGGCAGGGAACTATGGCTACACCTTC. It translates to CASSSAGAGNYGYTF.

The rearrangement links TRBV2 to TRBJ2-3, with 7 bases fitting TRBD1. The V gene end was trimmed by 6 bases and the J gene end by 3 bases; junction bases not matched to a gene: 6. The germline V gene encodes CDR1 SNHLY and CDR2 FYNNEI. The CDR3 is 14 amino acids. The CDR3 sequence is CASSRDSATDTQYF. CDR3 DNA: TGTGCCAGCAGCCGGGACAGTGCGACAGATACGCAGTATTTT.

The chain carries TRBV6-2 or TRBV6-3 and TRBJ2-1, with 13 bases identical to TRBD2. The ends lost 5 bases at V and 3 bases at J; junction bases unmatched: 10. This CDR3 has 18 amino acids. Germline-derived CDR1 and CDR2 are MNHEY and SVGEGT. CDR3 DNA sequence: TGTGCCAGCAGTCCTACCGGACTAGCGGGGGACCGCTACAATGAGCAGTTCTTC. Its translation is CASSPTGLAGDRYNEQFF.

The rearrangement joins TRBV7-9 to TRBJ2-1, with D maybe TRBD1 (5 bases). This CDR3 comprises 16 residues. Trimming removed 1 base at V and 5 bases at J, with 15 bases between. CDR1 and CDR2 (germline): SEHNR, FQNEAQ (reference sequence). The CDR3: CASSLGFSLGHNEQFF. The CDR3 DNA sequence: TGTGCCAGCAGCTTAGGGTTTAGCTTGGGGCACAATGAGCAGTTCTTC. Supplemented by reference TRBV7-9 and TRBJ2-1, the full variable domain reads DTGVSQNPRHKITKRGQNVTFRCDPISEHNRLYWYRQTLGQGPEFLTYFQNEAQLEKSRLLSDRFSAERPKGSFSTLEIQRTEQGDSAMYLCASSLGFSLGHNEQFFGPGTRLTVL.

The chain has TRBV4-2 and TRBJ2-3, with TRBD2 identical over 8 bases. Germline CDR1 reads LGHNA; CDR2 reads YNFKEQ. This CDR3 has 17 amino acids. Trimming at V came to 1 base and at J to 2 bases, leaving 8 bases not matched to a gene. DNA for the CDR3: TGTGCCAGCAGCCAAGGACGGGGGGGGACAAACACAGATACGCAGTATTTT. Translation: CASSQGRGGTNTDTQYF.

This clonotype was seen a handful of times. CDR3 nucleotide sequence: TGCAGTGCTAGAGGGGGGGTCTACGAGCAGTACTTC. Translated: CSARGGVYEQYF. The V and J genes are TRBV20-1 and TRBJ2-7, with D maybe TRBD2 (6 bases). Between the trimmed V and J ends, which lost 1 base and 3 bases, there was a span of 7 bases. The germline V gene encodes CDR1 DFQATT and CDR2 SNEGSKA (reference sequence). The CDR3 runs to 12 residues.

The chain uses TRBV12-5 and TRBJ2-1; a weak D match, TRBD1 (5 bases). Germline-derived CDR1 and CDR2 are LGHNT and FRNRAP. The V end lost 3 bases, the J end lost 4 bases, and 7 bases lay between the germline ends. The CDR3 runs 13 residues. Here the CDR3 reads CASGFDSYNEQFF. The CDR3 DNA reads as TGTGCTAGTGGTTTTGACAGTTACAATGAGCAGTTCTTC.

The CDR3 nucleotides read TGCGCCAGCAGCCAAGGGGACAGGTCTTCGCCCTACGAGCAGTACTTC. This encodes CASSQGDRSSPYEQYF. The chain links TRBV4-3 to TRBJ2-5, with TRBD1 matching over 8 bases. The J call may be incorrect, as the DNA end agrees better with TRBJ2-7. Germline V gives CDR1 LGHNA, CDR2 YSLEER. The length of the CDR3 is 16 residues.

This clonotype was seen only a few times. The chain employs TRBV27 and TRBJ1-6; a weak D match, TRBD1 (5 bases). Trimming took off 7 bases at V and 0 bases at J, with 13 bases between the two ends. Germline V gives CDR1 MNHEY, CDR2 SMNVEV (reference sequence). The CDR3 extends over 16 amino acids. The CDR3 protein is CASKGTSNSYNSPLHF. For the CDR3, the DNA is TGTGCCAGCAAAGGGACCTCGAACTCCTATAATTCACCCCTCCACTTT.

This clonotype was counted between two and nine times. The chain combines TRBV20-1 with TRBJ2-4; 9 nucleotides align to TRBD2. The better agreement between TRBJ2-7 and the DNA end casts doubt on the J call. This CDR3 has 15 amino acids. CDR1 is DFQATT and CDR2 is SNEGSKA in the germline V gene (reference sequence). CDR3 amino acids: CSASRLAGYSYEQYF. The DNA for the CDR3 is TGCAGTGCTAGTAGGCTAGCGGGGTACTCCTACGAGCAGTACTTC.

This clonotype was detected only a few times. CDR3 in amino acids: CASKLGTNYEQYF. CDR3 nucleotide sequence: TGCGCCAGCAAGTTGGGGACAAACTACGAGCAGTACTTC. V is TRBV5-1 and J is TRBJ2-7; perhaps TRBD1 as D (6 bases). V gave up 6 bases and J gave up 3 bases, with 13 bases separating them. The germline V gene has CDR1 SGHRS and CDR2 YFSETQ. The CDR3 loop spans 13 amino acids.

This clonotype was counted between two and nine times. The chain recombines TRBV10-3 with TRBJ2-7, with a possible D match to TRBD1 (6 bases). This CDR3 is 15 amino acids long. Per the germline V gene, CDR1 is ENHRY and CDR2 is SYGVKD. V lost 3 bases and J 9 bases, leaving 21 bases between the germline ends. CDR3 sequence (DNA): TGTGCCATCAGTGACCCCGTGTCTTCAGGGGCAGTGCAGTACTTC. It encodes CAISDPVSSGAVQYF.

This clonotype has ten or more counts. The gene calls are TRBV7-9 and TRBJ1-2; 7 positions match TRBD1. CDR1 and CDR2 (germline): SEHNR, FQNEAQ (reference sequence). The CDR3 spans 13 residues. J gave up 7 bases and V 5 bases, and 7 bases lay outside the gene matches. In DNA form, the CDR3 reads TGTGCCAGCAGCAAGACAGGGACCAGTGGCTACACCTTC. It encodes CASSKTGTSGYTF.

The chain has TRBV5-1 and TRBJ1-1; 8 bases match TRBD1. Looked up from germline, CDR1 is SGHRS and CDR2 is YFSETQ. The CDR3 is 14 residues long. V lost 4 bases to trimming and J lost 4 bases; unmatched junction nucleotides: 6. The CDR3 DNA is TGCGCCAGCAGCACACAGGGGGAGGGCACTGAAGCTTTCTTT. It yields the protein CASSTQGEGTEAFF.

The V call is TRBV6-6, the J call TRBJ1-6; no definite D call. Germline V gene sequence: CDR1 MNHNY, CDR2 SVGAGI (reference sequence). The CDR3 extends over 16 amino acids. V was trimmed by 6 bases and J by 7 bases, leaving 19 bases between them. The CDR3 coding sequence is TGTGCCAGCAGCACTCCCCTGGGCAGAACAAATTCACCCCTCCACTTT. It codes for CASSTPLGRTNSPLHF.

The chain has TRBV28 and TRBJ2-7, with D perhaps TRBD1 or TRBD2 (6 bases each). V lost 4 bases and J lost 2, with 12 bases in between. The CDR3 runs to 14 residues. The germline V gene has CDR1 MDHEN and CDR2 SYDVKM. For the CDR3, the DNA is TGTGCCAGCAGTTCGGAGGGGGGCCCCTACGAGCAGTACTTC. Encoded protein: CASSSEGGPYEQYF.

This chain links TRBV5-1 with TRBJ1-1; D gene ambiguous. V was trimmed by 6 bases and J by 1 base, leaving 19 bases between them. Germline CDR1 SGHRS, CDR2 YFSETQ. CDR3 length equals 16 residues. The CDR3 here is CASKLTGKGRNTEAFF. The CDR3 region has the DNA TGCGCCAGCAAGCTAACTGGGAAAGGGAGGAACACTGAAGCTTTCTTT.

This clonotype was observed a few times. The genes are TRBV29-1 and TRBJ2-3; the match to TRBD2 covers 13 bases. CDR3 size: 15 residues. CDR1 SQVTM and CDR2 ANQGSEA come from the germline V gene. With 8 bases clipped from V and 2 bases from J, the junction kept 7 bases outside the gene matches. The CDR3 nucleotides are TGCAGCTTCCGGACTAGCGGGGGTTTCACAGATACGCAGTATTTT. Encoded protein: CSFRTSGGFTDTQYF.

The chain is built from TRBV7-9 and TRBJ1-2, with 7 bases fitting TRBD1. CDR3 length: 14 amino acids. Germline assignment: CDR1 SEHNR and CDR2 FQNEAQ (reference sequence). Trimming at V came to 5 bases and at J to 4 bases, leaving 7 bases not matched to a gene. CDR3 residues: CASSVQGTAYGYTF. The CDR3 DNA reads as TGTGCCAGCAGCGTCCAAGGGACAGCCTATGGCTACACCTTC.

The rearrangement joins TRBV7-9 to TRBJ2-2; no reliable D call. Looked up from germline, CDR1 is SEHNR and CDR2 is FQNEAQ (reference sequence). Trimming shortened V by 4 bases and J by 0 bases, and 12 bases separated the two germline ends. The CDR3 contains 16 residues. CDR3 bases: TGTGCCAGCAGCTCCAAGACCTACTCGAACACCGGGGAGCTGTTTTTT. As protein: CASSSKTYSNTGELFF.

J is TRBJ1-2 and V is TRBV29-1, with D unclear. Trimming cost V 4 bases and J 2 bases, with 14 bases left between them. The CDR3 consists of 14 residues. Germline V CDR1 and CDR2: SQVTM, ANQGSEA. The CDR3 spells CSVGIEGGNYGYTF. CDR3 nucleotide sequence: TGCAGCGTTGGGATCGAGGGAGGGAACTATGGCTACACCTTC.